This entry concerns a single TCR beta chain. What it binds is not known. J was trimmed by 9 bases and V by 3 bases; bases with no gene match: 8. Germline loops: CDR1 SGDLS, CDR2 YYNGEE. The CDR3 sequence is 15 residues long. The sample is drawn from a study of human T cells and chemical hapten exposure. In the study overall: TCR yields per sample varied mostly from small pooled library volume differences.

Findings of the study overall: Counts of TCRs above 1 in 1000 frequency stayed unchanged with DPC sensitization.

Described time point: healthy volunteer bleed at 2 weeks. Unfractionated whole blood yielded the extracted total RNA. Individual cDNA molecules in this library carried unique molecular identifiers. In the study's own analysis: TCR counts had a median of approximately 96,000 per sample and spanned roughly 23,224 to 700,000. TCRdb called the RACE reads again in MiXCR, with one record for every CDR3 protein. The V and J calls follow TCRdb's processing rather than the paper's. The top ten hold approximately 2.9% of the sample, which has approximately 97,000 distinct CDR3 sequences, just under 9% seen once.

The clonotype was recovered from a female donor in good health. Some clones in this sample may be carry-over from other donors' samples. This chain links TRBV9 with TRBJ2-1; 11 positions agree with TRBD2. The sample consisted of whole blood. The CDR3 region is CASSGSGRGYSEQFF. CDR3 DNA sequence: TGTGCCAGCAGCGGTAGCGGGAGGGGGTATAGTGAGCAGTTCTTC.